This T cell receptor (beta chain) is from a study of cytomegalovirus exposure and HLA in healthy donors. Study results and limitations: As a later analysis showed, a missense DCLRE1C variant was linked to trimming of TCR beta V- and J-genes.

This clone showed up just once. The antigen remains undetermined. The V and J ends lost 0 bases and 7 bases respectively, with 17 bases between them. CDR3 length: 15 residues. Germline V lookup: CDR1 SGHRS, CDR2 YFSETQ. The primer mix had 60 Vbeta and 13 Jbeta primers. Repertoires were generated with immunoSEQ multiplex PCR, while TCRdb's copy carries only in-frame clones and drops some. The profile shows 150,000 to 180,000 clones, roughly 77% of them singletons. The J gene is TRBJ2-7, the V gene TRBV5-1; D gene unclear. The TCR originated in a young man in good health and CMV-seropositive. The sample consisted of PBMCs. CDR3 coding DNA: TGCGCCAGCAGCTTGGACGACCAAAGGCCCAGGGAGCAGTACTTC. It is translated as CASSLDDQRPREQYF.